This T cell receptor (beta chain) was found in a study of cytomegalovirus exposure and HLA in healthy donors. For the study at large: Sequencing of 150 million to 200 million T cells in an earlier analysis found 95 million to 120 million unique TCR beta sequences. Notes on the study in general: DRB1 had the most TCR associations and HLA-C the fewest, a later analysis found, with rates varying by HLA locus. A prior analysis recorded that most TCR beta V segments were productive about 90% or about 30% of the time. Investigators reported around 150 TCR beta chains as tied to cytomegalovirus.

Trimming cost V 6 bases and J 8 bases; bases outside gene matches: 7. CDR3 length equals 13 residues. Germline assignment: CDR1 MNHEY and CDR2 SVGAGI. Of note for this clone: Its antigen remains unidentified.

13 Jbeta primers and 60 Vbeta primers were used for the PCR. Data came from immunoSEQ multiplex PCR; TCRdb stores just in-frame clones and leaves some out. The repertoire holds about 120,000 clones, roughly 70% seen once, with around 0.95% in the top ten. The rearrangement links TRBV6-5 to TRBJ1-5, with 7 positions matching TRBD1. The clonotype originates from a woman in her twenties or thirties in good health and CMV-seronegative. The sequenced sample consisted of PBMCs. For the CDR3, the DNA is TGTGCCAGCAGATTGACAGGGTTAGAGCCCCAGCATTTT. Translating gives CASRLTGLEPQHF.